This TCR beta chain was recovered during a study of OX40 agonist ivuxolimab in advanced cancers. On the study more broadly: The patients received ivuxolimab by intravenous route every 2 weeks at 0.01 to 10 mg/kg. Patients were under 90% male with ages roughly 20 to 90, mean approximately 58. Study results and caveats: In the 0.1 to 3.0 mg/kg range, CD4+ and CD8+ blood T cells had expanded clonally by week 6.

Only in-frame clones appear in the TCRdb table, and some are missing; sequencing was by immunoSEQ multiplex PCR. This sample has 70,000 to 80,000 clones, with approximately 87% found just once. Notes on this clone: Its antigen is unidentified.

Per germline, CDR1 LNHNV and CDR2 YYDKDF (reference sequence). This CDR3 has 15 amino acids. Between the trimmed V and J ends, which lost 5 bases and 0 bases, there was a span of 13 bases. The sequencing used CD4+ or CD8+ T cells sorted from blood, collected in a trial of the OX40 agonist ivuxolimab. The origin of this receptor is an adult with an advanced solid tumor such as melanoma, head and neck, liver or kidney cancer. V usage is TRBV15 and J usage is TRBJ1-2; no clear D gene. CDR3 DNA: TGTGCCACCAGCGAGAGGGAAAGGGCTAACTATGGCTACACCTTC. This translates into CATSERERANYGYTF.